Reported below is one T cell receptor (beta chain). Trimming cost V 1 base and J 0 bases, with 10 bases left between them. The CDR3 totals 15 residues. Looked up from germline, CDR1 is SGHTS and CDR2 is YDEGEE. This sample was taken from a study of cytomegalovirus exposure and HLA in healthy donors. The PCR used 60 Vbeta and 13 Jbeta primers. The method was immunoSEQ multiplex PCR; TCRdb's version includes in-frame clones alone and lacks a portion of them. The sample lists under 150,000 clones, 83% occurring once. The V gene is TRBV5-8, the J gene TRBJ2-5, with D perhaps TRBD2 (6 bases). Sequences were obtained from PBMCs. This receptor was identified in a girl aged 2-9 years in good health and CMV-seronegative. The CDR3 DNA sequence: TGTGCCAGCAGCTTGAGACTAGTCTACCAAGAGACCCAGTACTTC. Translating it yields CASSLRLVYQETQYF.